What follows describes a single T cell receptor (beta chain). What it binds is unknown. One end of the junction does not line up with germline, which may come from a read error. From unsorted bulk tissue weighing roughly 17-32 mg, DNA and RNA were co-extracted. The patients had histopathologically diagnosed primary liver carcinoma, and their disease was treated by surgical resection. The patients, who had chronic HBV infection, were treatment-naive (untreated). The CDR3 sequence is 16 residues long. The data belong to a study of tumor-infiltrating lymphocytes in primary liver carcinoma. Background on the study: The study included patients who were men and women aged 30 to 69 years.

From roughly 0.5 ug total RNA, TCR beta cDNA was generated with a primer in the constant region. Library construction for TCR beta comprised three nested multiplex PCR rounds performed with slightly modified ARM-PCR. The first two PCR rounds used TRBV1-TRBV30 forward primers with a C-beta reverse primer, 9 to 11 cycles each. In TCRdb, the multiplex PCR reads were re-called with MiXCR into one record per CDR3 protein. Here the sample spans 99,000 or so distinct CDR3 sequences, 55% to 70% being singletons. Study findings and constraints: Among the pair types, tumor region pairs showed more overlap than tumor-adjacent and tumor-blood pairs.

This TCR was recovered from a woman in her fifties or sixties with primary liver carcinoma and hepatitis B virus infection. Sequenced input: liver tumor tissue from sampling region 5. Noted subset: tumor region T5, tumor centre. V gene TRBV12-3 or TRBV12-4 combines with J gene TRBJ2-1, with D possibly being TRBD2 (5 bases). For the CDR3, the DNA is TGTGCCAGCAGTCTAGCCCGGCGGAACTCCTACAATGAGCAGTTCTTC. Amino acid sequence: CASSLARRNSYNEQFF.